Listed below are T cell receptor beta chains from one sample, sequenced in a study of cytotoxic CD8 clonotypes in ibrutinib-treated CLL. Here immunoSEQ multiplex PCR was the method, and the copy in TCRdb shows in-frame clones only, minus some. The sample lists 300,000 to 350,000 clones, almost 80% seen once, with about 6.7% in the top ten. The source material was PBMCs, sampled before ibrutinib treatment. These receptors were obtained from a human donor with chronic lymphocytic leukemia. The CDR3 runs from the conserved cysteine through the conserved F or W. D genes are given only for firm matches. A row's size may be missing; if present it is once, few, many or a size class.

d_call	v_call	clone_size	j_call	cdr3_aa	cdr3_nt
-	TRBV4-1	-	TRBJ1-1	CASSPYFPGQNTEAFF	TGCGCCAGCAGCCCGTACTTCCCGGGACAGAACACTGAAGCTTTCTTT
TRBD1	TRBV19	-	TRBJ1-5	CASSIGGQGNQPQHF	TGTGCCAGTAGTATAGGCGGACAGGGCAATCAGCCCCAGCATTTT
TRBD1	TRBV19	-	TRBJ1-1	CASTGQGDTEAFF	TGTGCCAGTACCGGACAGGGAGATACTGAAGCTTTCTTT
-	TRBV19	-	TRBJ2-7	CASSSPGETYEQYF	TGTGCCAGTAGTTCCCCAGGAGAAACCTACGAGCAGTACTTC
-	TRBV30	once	TRBJ2-1	CAWSVLQKSYNEQFF	TGTGCCTGGAGTGTACTGCAAAAATCCTACAATGAGCAGTTCTTC
-	TRBV27	-	TRBJ1-5	CASSSGSHVAQHF	TGTGCCAGCAGTTCCGGATCGCACGTGGCCCAGCATTTT
-	TRBV5-4	-	TRBJ1-5	CASSRGGGSNQPQHF	TGTGCCAGCAGCAGGGGAGGGGGAAGCAATCAGCCCCAGCATTTT
-	TRBV11-3	-	TRBJ2-3	CASSLRGTTDTQYF	TGTGCCAGCAGCTTAAGGGGTACAACAGATACGCAGTATTTT
-	TRBV6-5	-	TRBJ1-4	CASRWSEKLFF	TGTGCCAGCAGATGGAGTGAAAAACTGTTTTTT
-	TRBV6-1	-	TRBJ2-7	CASSEFSANAYEQYF	TGTGCCAGCAGTGAATTCAGCGCCAACGCCTACGAGCAGTACTTC
-	TRBV5-4	-	TRBJ2-6	CASSLNRHSGANVLTF	TGTGCCAGCAGCTTGAACCGGCACTCTGGGGCCAACGTCCTGACTTTC
-	TRBV5-6	-	TRBJ1-2	CASSFSTGSFYGYTF	TGTGCCAGCAGCTTTTCCACAGGGTCTTTCTATGGCTACACCTTC
-	TRBV7-2	once	TRBJ1-2	CASSPNKGGGNYGYTF	TGTGCCAGCAGCCCCAATAAGGGAGGGGGGAACTATGGCTACACCTTC
-	TRBV10-1	few	TRBJ2-1	CASSDGNEQFF	TGCGCCAGCAGTGATGGGAATGAGCAGTTCTTC
TRBD1	TRBV4-1	-	TRBJ1-1	CASSQDRGLVSTEAFF	TGCGCCAGCAGCCAGGACAGGGGGCTCGTTTCCACTGAAGCTTTCTTT
-	TRBV19	-	TRBJ1-2	CASNGGRGGNYGYTF	TGTGCCAGTAACGGCGGCAGGGGAGGTAACTATGGCTACACCTTC
TRBD2	TRBV29-1	few	TRBJ2-1	CSVAWGLALEQFF	TGCAGCGTGGCCTGGGGACTAGCTCTTGAGCAGTTCTTC
-	TRBV30	few	TRBJ1-1	CAWRGGENTEAFF	TGTGCCTGGAGGGGAGGAGAGAACACTGAAGCTTTCTTT
-	TRBV20-1	few	TRBJ1-4	CSARAEKLFF	TGCAGTGCTAGAGCTGAAAAACTGTTTTTT
TRBD2	TRBV7-3	-	TRBJ2-2	CASSPMAGGSPGELFF	TGTGCCAGCAGCCCCATGGCGGGAGGGAGTCCCGGGGAGCTGTTTTTT
TRBD2	TRBV7-8	-	TRBJ2-1	CASSLARLAENYNEQFF	TGTGCCAGCAGCTTAGCGCGACTAGCGGAAAACTACAATGAGCAGTTCTTC
TRBD2	TRBV6-6	once	TRBJ2-1	CASRSGTSVYNEQFF	TGTGCCAGCAGGTCCGGGACTAGCGTCTACAATGAGCAGTTCTTC
-	TRBV11-2	-	TRBJ1-1	CASSLDRVLNTEAFF	TGTGCCAGCAGCCTAGACCGGGTCCTGAACACTGAAGCTTTCTTT
-	TRBV28	-	TRBJ1-5	CASRMDSNQPQHF	TGTGCCAGCAGGATGGACAGTAATCAGCCCCAGCATTTT
TRBD1	TRBV28	-	TRBJ1-2	CASTTQPGQEYGYTF	TGTGCCAGCACTACCCAACCGGGACAGGAGTATGGCTACACCTTC
TRBD2	TRBV30	-	TRBJ2-7	CAWSPWASGISYEQYF	TGTGCCTGGAGCCCCTGGGCTAGCGGGATCTCCTACGAGCAGTACTTC
-	TRBV28	-	TRBJ1-5	CASSLWREQPQHF	TGTGCCAGCAGTTTATGGCGGGAACAGCCCCAGCATTTT
-	TRBV7-7	-	TRBJ2-1	CASSKATGSYNEQFF	TGTGCTAGCAGCAAGGCTACGGGCTCCTACAATGAGCAGTTCTTC
-	TRBV2	-	TRBJ2-1	CASRPMLRGSNEQFF	TGTGCCAGCAGGCCCATGTTGCGAGGCTCCAATGAGCAGTTCTTC
-	TRBV4-2	-	TRBJ2-5	CASSQRLSGEGIETQYF	TGTGCCAGCAGCCAACGATTGAGCGGAGAAGGGATTGAGACCCAGTACTTC
-	TRBV7-3	-	TRBJ2-7	CASSLGASYEQYF	TGTGCCAGCAGCTTAGGAGCTTCATACGAGCAGTACTTC
-	TRBV5-4	-	TRBJ1-1	CASSFLPGREDNTEAFF	TGTGCCAGCAGCTTCTTGCCCGGACGGGAGGACAACACTGAAGCTTTCTTT
TRBD1	TRBV12-5	-	TRBJ1-5	CASGLARQGGDQPQHF	TGTGCTAGTGGTTTGGCAAGACAGGGGGGTGATCAGCCCCAGCATTTT
TRBD1	TRBV7-9	-	TRBJ2-3	CASSFTGGANPDTQYF	TGTGCCAGCAGCTTTACAGGGGGCGCGAATCCAGATACGCAGTATTTT
-	TRBV30	-	TRBJ1-5	CAWSPPGWGNQPQHF	TGTGCCTGGAGTCCCCCCGGATGGGGCAATCAGCCCCAGCATTTT
-	TRBV15	-	TRBJ2-3	CATSIRTGGPTDTQYF	TGTGCCACCAGCATCCGGACGGGCGGCCCCACAGATACGCAGTATTTT
TRBD1	TRBV28	-	TRBJ1-1	CASRRDRENTEAFF	TGTGCCAGCAGGAGGGACAGGGAGAACACTGAAGCTTTCTTT
-	TRBV27	-	TRBJ2-2	CASSYQSRVPNTGELFF	TGTGCCAGCAGTTATCAGTCAAGGGTCCCCAACACCGGGGAGCTGTTTTTT
-	TRBV5-4	-	TRBJ2-7	CASSSETREQYF	TGTGCCAGCAGCTCAGAAACCCGCGAGCAGTACTTC
TRBD1	TRBV19	once	TRBJ1-4	CASSSGTVQYEKLFF	TGTGCCAGTAGTTCCGGGACAGTGCAGTATGAAAAACTGTTTTTT
TRBD1	TRBV6-6	-	TRBJ2-7	CASSPTGASYEQYF	TGTGCCAGCAGTCCAACAGGGGCCTCCTACGAGCAGTACTTC
TRBD1	TRBV9	-	TRBJ2-4	CASSPSTGLLDIQYF	TGTGCCAGCAGCCCTTCGACAGGGTTGTTGGACATTCAGTACTTC
-	TRBV30	-	TRBJ1-1	CAWSRALNTEAFF	TGTGCCTGGAGTCGCGCACTGAACACTGAAGCTTTCTTT
TRBD1	TRBV5-4	few	TRBJ2-7	CASSNRDRATYEQYF	TGTGCCAGCAGCAACCGGGACAGGGCGACCTACGAGCAGTACTTC
TRBD1	TRBV15	-	TRBJ2-4	CATSIIRGTGNIQYF	TGTGCCACCAGCATAATCAGGGGGACGGGAAACATTCAGTACTTC
-	TRBV27	few	TRBJ2-2	CASRRERTGELFF	TGTGCCAGCAGAAGGGAGCGCACCGGGGAGCTGTTTTTT
TRBD1	TRBV30	-	TRBJ1-4	CAWGSGTGHEKLFF	TGTGCCTGGGGATCAGGGACAGGTCATGAAAAACTGTTTTTT
TRBD2	TRBV4-3	-	TRBJ2-3	CASSPGELAGDTQYF	TGCGCCAGCAGCCCCGGAGAACTAGCGGGAGATACGCAGTATTTT
-	TRBV11-3	-	TRBJ1-5	CASSPIGSYSNQPQHF	TGTGCCAGCAGTCCCATTGGGTCGTATAGCAATCAGCCCCAGCATTTT
TRBD2	TRBV19	-	TRBJ2-3	CASSLGRFTDTQYF	TGTGCCAGTAGCCTCGGGAGGTTCACAGATACGCAGTATTTT
-	TRBV9	-	TRBJ1-5	CASSVGAGRGNQPQHF	TGTGCCAGCAGCGTAGGGGCAGGTAGGGGCAATCAGCCCCAGCATTTT
-	TRBV7-7	few	TRBJ2-2	CASSTRGGELFF	TGTGCTAGCAGCACCAGGGGCGGGGAGCTGTTTTTT
-	TRBV7-8	-	TRBJ2-5	CASSLGHRGETQYF	TGTGCCAGCAGCTTAGGCCACCGTGGGGAGACCCAGTACTTC
TRBD2	TRBV4-2	-	TRBJ2-7	CASSQERLAGETYEQYF	TGTGCCAGCAGCCAAGAGCGACTAGCGGGAGAGACCTACGAGCAGTACTTC
-	TRBV9	-	TRBJ2-7	CASSVDVSRYEQYF	TGTGCCAGCAGCGTAGACGTGAGCCGCTACGAGCAGTACTTC
-	TRBV6-5	-	TRBJ1-2	CASSSPDEGYTF	TGTGCCAGCAGTTCACCCGATGAAGGCTACACCTTC
-	TRBV6-6	-	TRBJ2-5	CASSYSSVQETQYF	TGTGCCAGCAGTTACTCGAGTGTACAAGAGACCCAGTACTTC
-	TRBV12-1	-	TRBJ2-7	CASSFVAFPSYEQYF	TGTGCCAGCAGCTTTGTAGCTTTTCCGTCCTACGAGCAGTACTTC
TRBD1	TRBV6-5	-	TRBJ2-5	CASRGQAIETQYF	TGTGCCAGCAGGGGACAGGCGATAGAGACCCAGTACTTC
-	TRBV4-3	-	TRBJ1-1	CASSQEAGAPEAFF	TGCGCCAGCAGCCAAGAAGCAGGTGCTCCTGAAGCTTTCTTT